This T cell receptor beta chain was recorded in a study of CD8 T cells in ankylosing spondylitis. Generation of TCR beta libraries employed quantitative 5'-RACE incorporating molecular barcodes. TCRdb itself ran the 5' RACE reads through MiXCR, one entry per CDR3 protein. The sample yields 300,000 to 400,000 distinct CDR3 sequences, around 24% seen once. To note about this clonotype: What it binds is unknown.

Germline V gene sequence: CDR1 SGHDT, CDR2 YYEEEE. Trimming cost V 4 bases and J 1 base; bases outside gene matches: 5. The CDR3 covers 16 residues. General study points: Disease-associated clonotypes exhibited CD8+ identity and were relatively infrequent in peripheral blood. Significant enrichment of disease-linked clones was reported in matched ankylosing spondylitis synovial fluid. Ankylosing spondylitis blood seemed to carry a telltale TCR beta motif made of roughly 8 highly homologous variants. Prior literature has documented some motif variants in synovial fluid and blood from reactive arthritis.

The material sequenced was blood, either unsorted or a sorted T cell fraction (not recorded which). The origin of this receptor is a male donor with ankylosing spondylitis. The rearrangement uses TRBV5-6 and TRBJ2-5; 12 bases fit TRBD2. In nucleotides, the CDR3 is TGTGCCAGCAGCCAGGTGACTAGCGGGAGCCAAGAGACCCAGTACTTC. It yields the protein CASSQVTSGSQETQYF.